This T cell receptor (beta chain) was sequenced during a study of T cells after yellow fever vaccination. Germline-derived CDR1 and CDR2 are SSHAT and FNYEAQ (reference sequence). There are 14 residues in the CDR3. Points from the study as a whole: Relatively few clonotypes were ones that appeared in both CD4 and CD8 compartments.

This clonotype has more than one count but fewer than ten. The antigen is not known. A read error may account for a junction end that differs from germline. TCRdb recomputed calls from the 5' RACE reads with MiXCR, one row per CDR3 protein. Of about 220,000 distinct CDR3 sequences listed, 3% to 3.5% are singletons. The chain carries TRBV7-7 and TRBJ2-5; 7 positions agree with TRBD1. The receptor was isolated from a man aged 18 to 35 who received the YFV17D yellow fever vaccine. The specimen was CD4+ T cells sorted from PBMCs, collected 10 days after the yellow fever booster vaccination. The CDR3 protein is CASSLTGPVETQYF. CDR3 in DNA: TGTGCTAGCAGCCTGACAGGGCCGGTAGAGACCCAGTACTTC.